This passage covers 25 T cell receptor beta chains from one sample sequenced in a study of control samples from healthy donors and cancer patients. The protocol was immunoSEQ multiplex PCR, while the TCRdb copy is restricted to in-frame clones and leaves out a portion. Among 90,000 to 150,000 clones, roughly 90% were seen once, and the ten largest hold approximately 39%. Input material: blood. These receptor sequences come from a man aged 50-60 years in good health.

This chain joins TRBV7-9 and TRBJ1-2, with TRBD1 matching 11 bases. The CDR3 extends over 17 amino acids. The ends lost 5 bases at V and 3 bases at J; junction bases unmatched: 11. Germline V gene data show CDR1 as SEHNR and CDR2 as FQNEAQ (reference sequence). The CDR3 protein is CASSPPGQGDRYYGYTF. As DNA, the CDR3 is TGTGCCAGCAGCCCGCCGGGACAGGGGGACCGGTACTATGGCTACACCTTC.

Only one count was recorded for this clone. This same CDR3 is encoded by further DNA sequences in the sample. The chain is built from TRBV12-3 or TRBV12-4 and TRBJ1-2; no reliable D call. With 3 bases removed from V and 2 bases from J, the gap between germline ends came to 7 bases. The CDR3 is 13 amino acids. CDR3 bases: TGTGCCAGCAGTTTGATACTGAACTATGGCTACACCTTC. Translated, it gives CASSLILNYGYTF.

This chain joins TRBV9 and TRBJ1-6; D is unclear. The CDR3 is made up of 13 amino acids. Germline CDR1 SGDLS, CDR2 YYNGEE. Trimming stripped 2 bases from V and 7 bases from J, with 7 bases between. The DNA of the CDR3 is TGTGCCAGCAGCGTCAATGACAATTCACCCCTCCACTTT. It is translated as CASSVNDNSPLHF.

The chain carries TRBV5-6 and TRBJ1-1, with D unclear. Germline V CDR1 and CDR2: SGHDT, YYEEEE. V was clipped by 0 bases and J by 1 base, with 13 bases between them. There are 16 residues in the CDR3. CDR3 DNA sequence: TGTGCCAGCAGCTTGGTTAGGCTACTAGGGAACACTGAAGCTTTCTTT. As protein: CASSLVRLLGNTEAFF. The full variable domain, completed using reference TRBV5-6 and TRBJ1-1, is DAGVTQSPTHLIKTRGQQVTLRCSPKSGHDTVSWYQQALGQGPQFIFQYYEEEERQRGNFPDRFSGHQFPNYSSELNVNALLLGDSALYLCASSLVRLLGNTEAFFGQGTRLTVV.

This chain links TRBV7-2 with TRBJ1-1; D remains ambiguous. The CDR3 is 15 amino acids. From germline, CDR1 is SGHTA and CDR2 FQGNSA. The ends were cut back, 8 bases at V and 6 bases at J, with 22 bases in the middle. In nucleotides, the CDR3 is TGTGCCAGCTGCCCCGCTCGGGTGGAGTCGTCTGAAGCTTTCTTT. The encoded protein is CASCPARVESSEAFF.

The chain employs TRBV4-1 and TRBJ1-2; TRBD1 matches at 7 bases. CDR1 is MGHRA, CDR2 YSYEKL, per germline. The length of the CDR3 is 16 residues. Trimming cost V 0 bases and J 1 base; bases outside gene matches: 5. CDR3 region: CASSQEGTGVNYGYTF. In nucleotides, the CDR3 is TGCGCCAGCAGCCAAGAGGGAACAGGGGTTAACTATGGCTACACCTTC.

CDR3 DNA sequence: TGTGCCAGCAGCTTACGGCCAGTGAACACTGAAGCTTTCTTT. Amino acid sequence: CASSLRPVNTEAFF. This chain connects TRBV11-2 to TRBJ1-1, with D unresolved. CDR1 and CDR2 (germline): SGHAT, FQNNGV. V shed 2 bases and J shed 0 bases, with 7 bases lying between them. This CDR3 comprises 14 residues.

This clone was seen just once. The chain recombines TRBV12-5 with TRBJ2-1; TRBD1 aligns across 7 bases. Trimming removed 7 bases from V and 0 bases from J; junction bases left unmatched: 9. CDR1 LGHNT and CDR2 FRNRAP come from the germline V gene. The CDR3 spans 16 residues. The CDR3 coding sequence is TGTGCTAGTGCCAGTTTCCGGGACAGCTCCTACAATGAGCAGTTCTTC. Its protein product is CASASFRDSSYNEQFF.

The rearrangement links TRBV7-9 to TRBJ2-1; TRBD1 agrees at 8 bases. Germline V lookup: CDR1 SEHNR, CDR2 FQNEAQ (reference sequence). The CDR3 consists of 13 residues. The ends lost 5 bases at V and 6 bases at J; junction bases unmatched: 3. Written as DNA, the CDR3 is TGTGCCAGCAGCGGGACAGGCGTCAATGAGCAGTTCTTC. Its protein is CASSGTGVNEQFF. The whole variable domain, filled in from reference TRBV7-9 and TRBJ2-1, reads DTGVSQNPRHKITKRGQNVTFRCDPISEHNRLYWYRQTLGQGPEFLTYFQNEAQLEKSRLLSDRFSAERPKGSFSTLEIQRTEQGDSAMYLCASSGTGVNEQFFGPGTRLTVL.

The chain uses TRBV27 and TRBJ1-1, with 9 bases that match TRBD1. The V gene's germline CDR1 is MNHEY and CDR2 SMNVEV (reference sequence). The V segment lost 7 bases and the J segment 4 bases; nucleotides outside the gene matches: 7. The CDR3 covers 14 residues. CDR3 sequence: CASTGQGWITEAFF. In nucleotides, the CDR3 is TGTGCCAGCACCGGACAGGGGTGGATCACTGAAGCTTTCTTT.

The V and J genes are TRBV5-1 and TRBJ1-1, with D maybe TRBD1 (5 bases). Between the trimmed V and J ends, which lost 0 bases and 2 bases, there was a span of 8 bases. CDR1 and CDR2 from the germline V gene are SGHRS and YFSETQ. The CDR3 consists of 14 residues. The CDR3: CASSLGTSNTEAFF. The CDR3 region has the DNA TGCGCCAGCAGCTTGGGGACAAGTAACACTGAAGCTTTCTTT.

The chain employs TRBV6-2 or TRBV6-3 and TRBJ1-2, with 9 bases identical to TRBD1. The CDR3 length is 15 residues. Trimming removed 5 bases from V and 4 bases from J; junction bases left unmatched: 8. Germline-derived CDR1 and CDR2 are MNHEY and SVGEGT. This CDR3 is CASSTGTGNVYGYTF. In DNA form, the CDR3 reads TGTGCCAGCAGTACTGGGACAGGGAACGTCTATGGCTACACCTTC.

The chain uses TRBV9 and TRBJ1-1; 7 bases are a match to TRBD1. Germline V lookup: CDR1 SGDLS, CDR2 YYNGEE. The CDR3 extends over 19 amino acids. Trimming at V came to 0 bases and at J to 2 bases, leaving 16 bases not matched to a gene. Here the CDR3 reads CASSVATLDRWVLNTEAFF. CDR3 bases: TGTGCCAGCAGCGTAGCTACGTTGGACAGGTGGGTTTTAAACACTGAAGCTTTCTTT.

The rearrangement links TRBV30 to TRBJ2-2; weak D call: TRBD1 (5 bases). The CDR3 loop spans 13 amino acids. Germline V gene sequence: CDR1 GTSNPN, CDR2 SVGIG (reference sequence). Trimming took 3 bases from V and 4 from J, leaving 9 bases between them. The CDR3 region has the DNA TGTGCCTGGAGATTGACAGCCACCGGGGAGCTGTTTTTT. Translation gives CAWRLTATGELFF.

J is TRBJ1-1 and V is TRBV7-2; D is undetermined. V gave up 2 bases and J gave up 6 bases, with 13 bases separating them. Germline CDR1 is SGHTA and CDR2 is FQGNSA. The CDR3 is 14 residues long. Here the CDR3 DNA reads TGTGCCAGCAGCTTATACCCCTCAACCCCTGAAGCTTTCTTT. Its protein product is CASSLYPSTPEAFF. Filled out from reference TRBV7-2 and TRBJ1-1, the complete variable domain reads GAGVSQSPSNKVTEKGKDVELRCDPISGHTALYWYRQSLGQGLEFLIYFQGNSAPDKSGLPSDRFSAERTGGSVSTLTIQRTQQEDSAVYLCASSLYPSTPEAFFGQGTRLTVV.

The V gene is TRBV9, the J gene TRBJ2-5; D perhaps matches TRBD1 (6 bases). V was pared by 3 bases and J by 6 bases, with 15 bases between. The V gene's germline CDR1 is SGDLS and CDR2 YYNGEE. The CDR3 runs to 14 residues. The CDR3 loop is CASSETGRGQTQYF. CDR3 sequence (DNA): TGTGCCAGCAGCGAGACAGGCCGGGGCCAGACCCAGTACTTC.

This chain connects TRBV10-1 to TRBJ1-5; tentative D call: TRBD1 (5 bases). With 3 bases removed from V and 2 bases from J, the gap between germline ends came to 17 bases. Germline CDR1 WNHNN, CDR2 SYGVQD (reference sequence). The CDR3 totals 17 residues. Written as DNA, the CDR3 is TGCGCCAGCAGTGAAGCCCTCGGGGGTGAGGGCAATCAGCCCCAGCATTTT. Its translation is CASSEALGGEGNQPQHF.

This chain links TRBV6-1 with TRBJ1-2; D not resolved. V was cut by 0 bases and J by 2 bases, with 4 bases left in between. The germline V gene has CDR1 MNHNS and CDR2 SASEGT. The CDR3 totals 13 residues. The CDR3, as DNA: TGTGCCAGCAGTGAAGCGCTGAACTATGGCTACACCTTC. As protein: CASSEALNYGYTF.

The chain carries TRBV27 and TRBJ2-7, with TRBD2 identical over 11 bases. Germline V gives CDR1 MNHEY, CDR2 SMNVEV (reference sequence). V lost 5 bases and J lost 3; bases outside the gene matches: 3. This CDR3 is built from 14 residues. The DNA for the CDR3 is TGTGCCAGCAGTACCGGGACTAGCGGCTACGAGCAGTACTTC. Its translation: CASSTGTSGYEQYF.

The chain couples TRBV12-3 or TRBV12-4 to TRBJ1-1; D not certain. The CDR3 runs 13 residues. The V end lost 3 bases, the J end lost 2 bases, and 7 bases lay between the germline ends. The CDR3 nucleotides are TGTGCCAGCAGTTTGAGGCGAAACACTGAAGCTTTCTTT. Protein: CASSLRRNTEAFF.

The V call is TRBV5-4, the J call TRBJ1-1, with a weak D call TRBD1 (5 bases). This CDR3 region has 13 residues. Trimming took 0 bases from V and 6 from J, leaving 9 bases between them. Per the germline V gene, CDR1 is SGHNT and CDR2 is YYREEE (reference sequence). CDR3 sequence (DNA): TGTGCCAGCAGCTTGGTAGGGGAACCTGAAGCTTTCTTT. Amino acid sequence: CASSLVGEPEAFF. Full variable domain (outside the CDR3, taken from reference TRBV5-4 and TRBJ1-1): ETGVTQSPTHLIKTRGQQVTLRCSSQSGHNTVSWYQQALGQGPQFIFQYYREEENGRGNFPPRFSGLQFPNYSSELNVNALELDDSALYLCASSLVGEPEAFFGQGTRLTVV.

CDR3 sequence reads: CSVDTGELFF. CDR3 sequence (DNA): TGCAGTGTGGACACCGGGGAGCTGTTTTTT. The chain links TRBV29-1 to TRBJ2-2, with D unresolved. CDR3 length equals 10 residues. Germline CDR1 reads SQVTM; CDR2 reads ANQGSEA.

V and J are TRBV6-5 and TRBJ1-3; unclear D gene. The CDR3 sequence is 16 residues long. With 3 bases removed from V and 0 bases from J, the gap between germline ends came to 12 bases. Germline V gene data show CDR1 as MNHEY and CDR2 as SVGAGI. CDR3 in amino acids: CASSYEAIRSGNTIYF. The CDR3 nucleotides are TGTGCCAGCAGTTATGAAGCAATTCGCTCTGGAAACACCATATATTTT.

This chain joins TRBV9 and TRBJ2-7; TRBD2 is a possible D gene (7 bases). Germline CDR1 SGDLS, CDR2 YYNGEE. CDR3 length: 13 residues. The V and J ends lost 7 bases and 6 bases respectively, with 17 bases between them. CDR3 sequence: CASSGGGKVEQYF. CDR3 DNA: TGTGCCAGCTCCGGCGGGGGCAAGGTCGAGCAGTACTTC.

The chain joins TRBV9 to TRBJ2-3; no firm D call. The germline CDR1 and CDR2 sequences are SGDLS and YYNGEE. The CDR3 extends over 14 amino acids. V lost 0 bases and J 0 bases, leaving 5 bases between the germline ends. The CDR3 spells CASSVVHSTDTQYF. In DNA form, the CDR3 reads TGTGCCAGCAGCGTAGTCCACAGCACAGATACGCAGTATTTT. Combining the CDR3 with reference TRBV9 and TRBJ2-3 gives the whole variable domain DSGVTQTPKHLITATGQRVTLRCSPRSGDLSVYWYQQSLDQGLQFLIQYYNGEERAKGNILERFSAQQFPDLHSELNLSSLELGDSALYFCASSVVHSTDTQYFGPGTRLTVL.